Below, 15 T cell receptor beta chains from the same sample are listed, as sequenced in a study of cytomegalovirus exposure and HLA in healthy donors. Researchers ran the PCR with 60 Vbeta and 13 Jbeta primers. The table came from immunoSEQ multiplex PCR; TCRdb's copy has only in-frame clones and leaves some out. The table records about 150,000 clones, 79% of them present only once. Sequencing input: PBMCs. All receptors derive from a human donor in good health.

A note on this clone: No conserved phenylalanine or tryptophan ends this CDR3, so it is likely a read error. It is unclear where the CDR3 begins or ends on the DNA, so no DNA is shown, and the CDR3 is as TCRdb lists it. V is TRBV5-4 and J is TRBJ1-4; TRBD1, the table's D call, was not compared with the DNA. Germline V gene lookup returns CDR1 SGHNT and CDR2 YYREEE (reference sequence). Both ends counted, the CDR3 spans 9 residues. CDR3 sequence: CASSPDRGI.

CDR3: CASSSTGLAYNEQFF. Written as DNA, the CDR3 is TGTGCCAGCAGCTCCACCGGACTAGCCTACAATGAGCAGTTCTTC. J is TRBJ2-1 and V is TRBV5-6; 7 bases line up with TRBD2. The CDR3 has 15 amino acids. From germline, CDR1 is SGHDT and CDR2 YYEEEE. V shed 3 bases, J shed 2 bases, and the junction held 5 bases outside the gene matches.

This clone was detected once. CDR3: CASSQSGYSYEQYF. CDR3 DNA: TGCGCCAGCAGCCAATCGGGGTATTCCTACGAGCAGTACTTC. The rearrangement links TRBV4-1 to TRBJ2-7, with a possible D match to TRBD2 (5 bases). The germline V gene encodes CDR1 MGHRA and CDR2 YSYEKL. CDR3 size: 14 residues. The V and J ends lost 2 bases and 1 base respectively, with 9 bases between them.

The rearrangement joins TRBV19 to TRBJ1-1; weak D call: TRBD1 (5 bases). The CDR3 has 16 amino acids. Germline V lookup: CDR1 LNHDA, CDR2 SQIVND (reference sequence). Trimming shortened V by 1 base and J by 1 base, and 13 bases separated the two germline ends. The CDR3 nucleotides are TGTGCCAGTAGTATAGCGGCGGGGACGGGGAACACTGAAGCTTTCTTT. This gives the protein CASSIAAGTGNTEAFF.

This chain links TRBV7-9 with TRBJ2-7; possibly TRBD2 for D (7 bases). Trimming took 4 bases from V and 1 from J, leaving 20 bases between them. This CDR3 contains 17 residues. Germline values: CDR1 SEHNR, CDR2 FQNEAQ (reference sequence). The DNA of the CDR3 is TGTGCCAGCAGCTCAGGGGACTGGGGGGGAGTTTCCTACGAGCAGTACTTC. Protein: CASSSGDWGGVSYEQYF. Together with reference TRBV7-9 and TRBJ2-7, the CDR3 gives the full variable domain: DTGVSQNPRHKITKRGQNVTFRCDPISEHNRLYWYRQTLGQGPEFLTYFQNEAQLEKSRLLSDRFSAERPKGSFSTLEIQRTEQGDSAMYLCASSSGDWGGVSYEQYFGPGTRLTVT.

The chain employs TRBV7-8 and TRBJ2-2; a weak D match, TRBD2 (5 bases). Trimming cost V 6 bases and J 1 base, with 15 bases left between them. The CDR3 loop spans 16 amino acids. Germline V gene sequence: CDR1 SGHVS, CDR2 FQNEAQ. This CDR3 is CASRRGGRWNTGELFF. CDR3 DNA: TGTGCCAGCAGGCGAGGAGGACGCTGGAACACCGGGGAGCTGTTTTTT.

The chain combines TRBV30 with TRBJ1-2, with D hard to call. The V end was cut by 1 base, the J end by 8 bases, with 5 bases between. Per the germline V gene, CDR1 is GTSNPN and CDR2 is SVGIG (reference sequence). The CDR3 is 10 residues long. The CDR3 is CAWSGRGYTF. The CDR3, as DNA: TGTGCCTGGAGTGGCAGGGGCTACACCTTC.

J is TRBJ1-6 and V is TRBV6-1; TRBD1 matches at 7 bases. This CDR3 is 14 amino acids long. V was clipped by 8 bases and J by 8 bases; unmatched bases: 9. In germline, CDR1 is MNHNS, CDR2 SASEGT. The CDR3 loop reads CASYFGQVYSPLHF. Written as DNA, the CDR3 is TGTGCCAGCTATTTCGGACAGGTGTATTCACCCCTCCACTTT.

CDR3 loop: CASSEAYTDTQYF. As DNA, the CDR3 is TGTGCCAGCAGTGAAGCTTATACAGATACGCAGTATTTT. The V gene is TRBV6-1, the J gene TRBJ2-3; D unclear. In germline, CDR1 is MNHNS, CDR2 SASEGT. Trimming took off 0 bases at V and 3 bases at J, with 4 bases between the two ends. This CDR3 has 13 amino acids.

CDR3 DNA sequence: TGTGCCAGCAGCATTATGGGGAGTACAGGGCGCAACTATGGCTACACCTTC. This codes for CASSIMGSTGRNYGYTF. The chain carries TRBV14 and TRBJ1-2, with a possible D match to TRBD1 (6 bases). The CDR3 is 17 residues long. V was cut by 5 bases and J by 2 bases, with 21 bases left in between. In germline, CDR1 is SGHDN, CDR2 FVKESK.

CDR3 in amino acids: CATSPGSTDTQYF. CDR3 coding DNA: TGTGCCACCAGCCCCGGGAGTACAGATACGCAGTATTTT. The chain is built from TRBV15 and TRBJ2-3; weak D call: TRBD2 (6 bases). CDR3 length equals 13 residues. CDR1 and CDR2 from the germline V gene are LNHNV and YYDKDF (reference sequence). With 5 bases removed from V and 3 bases from J, the gap between germline ends came to 9 bases.

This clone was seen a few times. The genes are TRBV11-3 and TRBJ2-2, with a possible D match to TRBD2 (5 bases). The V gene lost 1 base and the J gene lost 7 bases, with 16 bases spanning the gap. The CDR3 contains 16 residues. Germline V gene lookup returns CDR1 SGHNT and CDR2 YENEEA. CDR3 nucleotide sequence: TGTGCCAGCAGCTTAGTGGTGGGTCCAGGAGGCGGGGAGCTGTTTTTT. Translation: CASSLVVGPGGGELFF.

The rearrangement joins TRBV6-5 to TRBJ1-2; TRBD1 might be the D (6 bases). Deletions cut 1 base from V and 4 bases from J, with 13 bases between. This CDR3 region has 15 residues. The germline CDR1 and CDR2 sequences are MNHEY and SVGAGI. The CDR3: CASSYFRGQAYGYTF. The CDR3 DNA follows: TGTGCCAGCAGTTACTTCAGGGGCCAGGCCTATGGCTACACCTTC.

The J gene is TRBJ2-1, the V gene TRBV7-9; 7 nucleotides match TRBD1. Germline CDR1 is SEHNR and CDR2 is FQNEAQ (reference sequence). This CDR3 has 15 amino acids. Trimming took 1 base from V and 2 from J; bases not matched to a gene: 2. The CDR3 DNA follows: TGTGCCAGCAGCTTAGTTACAGGGGCCTACAATGAGCAGTTCTTC. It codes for CASSLVTGAYNEQFF. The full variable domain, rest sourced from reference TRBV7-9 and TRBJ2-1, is DTGVSQNPRHKITKRGQNVTFRCDPISEHNRLYWYRQTLGQGPEFLTYFQNEAQLEKSRLLSDRFSAERPKGSFSTLEIQRTEQGDSAMYLCASSLVTGAYNEQFFGPGTRLTVL.

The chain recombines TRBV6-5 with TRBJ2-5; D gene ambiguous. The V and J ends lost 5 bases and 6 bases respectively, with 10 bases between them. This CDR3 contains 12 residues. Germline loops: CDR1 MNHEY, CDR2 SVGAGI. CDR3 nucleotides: TGTGCCAGCAGTAAGGAGCGACAGACCCAGTACTTC. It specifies CASSKERQTQYF.